The rows below give T cell receptor beta chains drawn from one sample of a study of blood T cell repertoires in COVID-19. Repertoires were generated with immunoSEQ multiplex PCR, while TCRdb's copy carries only in-frame clones and drops some. This table holds about 25,000 clones, approximately 88% found once. What was sequenced was peripheral blood. The receptors originated from a man in his 70s in a cohort sampled during active COVID-19. Each CDR3 is given with its conserved first and last residue. A D gene is named only where the DNA matches it firmly. Clone sizes are given selectively: once, few, many, or a class where the clone is expanded.

j_gene: TRBJ1-2; abundance: NA; d_gene: NA; v_gene: TRBV28; CDR3aa: CASRDGANYGYTF; CDR3nt: TGTGCCAGCAGAGACGGGGCTAACTATGGCTACACCTTC
j_gene: TRBJ2-5; abundance: NA; d_gene: NA; v_gene: TRBV28; CDR3aa: CASSSAGASQETQYF; CDR3nt: TGTGCCAGCAGTTCGGCGGGGGCTTCTCAAGAAACCCAGTACTTC
j_gene: TRBJ2-7; abundance: NA; d_gene: NA; v_gene: TRBV19; CDR3aa: CASSLREMVDF; CDR3nt: TGTGCCAGTAGTCTCCGGGAGATGGTGGACTTC
j_gene: TRBJ1-2; abundance: NA; d_gene: NA; v_gene: TRBV6-2/TRBV6-3; CDR3aa: CASSPRGSGGYTF; CDR3nt: TGTGCCAGCAGTCCAAGGGGGAGTGGCGGCTACACCTTC
j_gene: TRBJ2-1; abundance: NA; d_gene: TRBD2; v_gene: TRBV7-8; CDR3aa: CASSLGAGGGNEQFF; CDR3nt: TGTGCCAGCAGCTTAGGGGCGGGAGGAGGCAATGAGCAGTTCTTC
j_gene: TRBJ1-2; abundance: NA; d_gene: TRBD1; v_gene: TRBV5-1; CDR3aa: CASSTDRGAYGYTF; CDR3nt: TGCGCCAGCAGCACGGACAGGGGGGCCTATGGCTACACCTTC
j_gene: TRBJ2-5; abundance: NA; d_gene: NA; v_gene: TRBV11-2; CDR3aa: CASSPHETQYF; CDR3nt: TGTGCCAGCAGCCCCCATGAGACCCAGTACTTC
j_gene: TRBJ1-1; abundance: NA; d_gene: NA; v_gene: TRBV11-1; CDR3aa: CASSLGGNTEAFF; CDR3nt: TGTGCCAGCAGCTTAGGAGGGAACACTGAAGCTTTCTTT
j_gene: TRBJ1-5; abundance: NA; d_gene: NA; v_gene: TRBV28; CDR3aa: CASSLRTSENQPQHF; CDR3nt: TGTGCCAGCAGTTTAAGGACATCCGAGAATCAGCCCCAGCATTTT
j_gene: TRBJ2-5; abundance: once; d_gene: TRBD1; v_gene: TRBV5-1; CDR3aa: CASSSTGESGKTQYF; CDR3nt: TGCGCCAGCAGCTCAACAGGGGAAAGTGGAAAGACCCAGTACTTC
j_gene: TRBJ1-6; abundance: NA; d_gene: NA; v_gene: TRBV3-1/TRBV3-2; CDR3aa: CASSQGLNSPLHF; CDR3nt: TGTGCCAGCAGCCAAGGGCTTAATTCACCCCTCCACTTT
j_gene: TRBJ2-1; abundance: NA; d_gene: NA; v_gene: TRBV28; CDR3aa: CASSFRYRVEQFF; CDR3nt: TGTGCCAGCAGTTTTCGTTACAGGGTTGAGCAGTTCTTC
j_gene: TRBJ2-1; abundance: NA; d_gene: TRBD1; v_gene: TRBV7-2; CDR3aa: CASSSQGYSGNEQFF; CDR3nt: TGTGCCAGCAGCTCACAGGGGTACTCCGGGAATGAGCAGTTCTTC
j_gene: TRBJ2-7; abundance: NA; d_gene: TRBD1; v_gene: TRBV5-4; CDR3aa: CASSLGDRSYYEQYF; CDR3nt: TGTGCCAGCAGCTTGGGGGACAGGTCCTATTACGAGCAGTACTTC
j_gene: TRBJ2-3; abundance: NA; d_gene: NA; v_gene: TRBV7-3; CDR3aa: CASSSSSAADTQYF; CDR3nt: TGTGCCAGCAGCTCATCGAGTGCCGCAGATACGCAGTATTTT
j_gene: TRBJ2-7; abundance: NA; d_gene: TRBD2; v_gene: TRBV18; CDR3aa: CASSPNAGVLGEQYF; CDR3nt: TGTGCCAGCTCACCCAATGCGGGAGTGCTGGGGGAGCAGTACTTC
j_gene: TRBJ2-7; abundance: NA; d_gene: TRBD2; v_gene: TRBV6-6; CDR3aa: CASRSPGLGGYEQYF; CDR3nt: TGTGCCAGCAGGTCCCCGGGACTAGGCGGCTACGAGCAGTACTTC
j_gene: TRBJ2-7; abundance: medium-sized; d_gene: TRBD2; v_gene: TRBV7-9; CDR3aa: CARGEGSHEQYF; CDR3nt: TGTGCCCGGGGGGAGGGTTCCCACGAGCAGTACTTC
j_gene: TRBJ2-5; abundance: NA; d_gene: TRBD2; v_gene: TRBV15; CDR3aa: CATSTRTSGPETQYF; CDR3nt: TGTGCCACCAGCACCCGGACTAGCGGCCCCGAGACCCAGTACTTC
j_gene: TRBJ1-6; abundance: once; d_gene: NA; v_gene: TRBV19; CDR3aa: CASSIQKTNSPLHF; CDR3nt: TGTGCCAGTAGCATACAGAAAACAAATTCACCCCTCCACTTT
j_gene: TRBJ1-2; abundance: NA; d_gene: NA; v_gene: TRBV7-9; CDR3aa: CASSLRAVANYGYTF; CDR3nt: TGTGCCAGCAGCTTAAGAGCTGTAGCTAACTATGGCTACACCTTC
j_gene: TRBJ2-1; abundance: once; d_gene: TRBD2; v_gene: TRBV7-6; CDR3aa: CASSPLRTSGRGGEQFF; CDR3nt: TGTGCCAGCAGCCCCCTCCGGACTAGCGGGAGGGGAGGTGAGCAGTTCTTC
j_gene: TRBJ1-5; abundance: NA; d_gene: NA; v_gene: TRBV5-6; CDR3aa: CASSDGGGNQPQHF; CDR3nt: TGTGCCAGCAGCGACGGAGGGGGCAATCAGCCCCAGCATTTT
j_gene: TRBJ2-2; abundance: NA; d_gene: TRBD2; v_gene: TRBV19; CDR3aa: CASELPGDRVLAGGTGELFF; CDR3nt: TGTGCCAGCGAACTTCCGGGGGACAGGGTACTAGCGGGAGGTACCGGGGAGCTGTTTTTT
j_gene: TRBJ1-5; abundance: few; d_gene: NA; v_gene: TRBV7-2; CDR3aa: CASSGDRNQPQHF; CDR3nt: TGTGCCAGCAGCGGAGACAGGAATCAGCCCCAGCATTTT
j_gene: TRBJ2-2; abundance: NA; d_gene: TRBD1; v_gene: TRBV9; CDR3aa: CASSVGGQGANTGELFF; CDR3nt: TGTGCCAGCAGCGTAGGGGGACAGGGGGCGAACACCGGGGAGCTGTTTTTT
j_gene: TRBJ1-6; abundance: NA; d_gene: NA; v_gene: TRBV7-2; CDR3aa: CASSLAGVSSPLHF; CDR3nt: TGTGCCAGCAGCTTAGCCGGGGTTAGCTCACCCCTCCACTTT
j_gene: TRBJ2-5; abundance: NA; d_gene: NA; v_gene: TRBV29-1; CDR3aa: CSVVRVQETQYF; CDR3nt: TGCAGCGTTGTCAGGGTACAAGAGACCCAGTACTTC
j_gene: TRBJ2-1; abundance: NA; d_gene: NA; v_gene: TRBV15; CDR3aa: CATSRDVTSSYNEQFF; CDR3nt: TGTGCCACCAGCAGAGACGTGACTAGCTCCTACAATGAGCAGTTCTTC
j_gene: TRBJ2-1; abundance: NA; d_gene: NA; v_gene: TRBV4-1; CDR3aa: CASSQSLVSKQFF; CDR3nt: TGCGCCAGCAGCCAATCTCTGGTCAGTAAGCAGTTCTTC
j_gene: TRBJ2-2; abundance: NA; d_gene: NA; v_gene: TRBV28; CDR3aa: CASSLGQRDTGELFF; CDR3nt: TGTGCCAGCAGTTTAGGTCAGAGGGACACCGGGGAGCTGTTTTTT
j_gene: TRBJ1-3; abundance: NA; d_gene: TRBD1; v_gene: TRBV5-1; CDR3aa: CASSFQGARGNTIYF; CDR3nt: TGCGCCAGCAGCTTTCAGGGGGCAAGGGGAAACACCATATATTTT
j_gene: TRBJ1-2; abundance: NA; d_gene: NA; v_gene: TRBV19; CDR3aa: CASKEGGYGYTF; CDR3nt: TGTGCCAGTAAAGAGGGCGGCTATGGCTACACCTTC
j_gene: TRBJ2-2; abundance: NA; d_gene: NA; v_gene: TRBV5-1; CDR3aa: CASSLQGPAGGELFF; CDR3nt: TGCGCCAGCAGCCTACAGGGACCGGCGGGCGGGGAGCTGTTTTTT
j_gene: TRBJ1-1; abundance: NA; d_gene: NA; v_gene: TRBV28; CDR3aa: CASSLRTGGAFF; CDR3nt: TGTGCCAGCAGTTTGAGGACCGGAGGAGCTTTCTTT
j_gene: TRBJ2-1; abundance: NA; d_gene: NA; v_gene: TRBV14; CDR3aa: CASSQSERQWFF; CDR3nt: TGTGCCAGCAGCCAATCGGAACGACAGTGGTTCTTC
j_gene: TRBJ1-6; abundance: NA; d_gene: NA; v_gene: TRBV7-9; CDR3aa: CASSLPGSYNSPLHF; CDR3nt: TGTGCCAGCAGCTTGCCGGGCTCCTATAATTCACCCCTCCACTTT
j_gene: TRBJ2-2; abundance: NA; d_gene: TRBD2; v_gene: TRBV6-5; CDR3aa: CASEREGLIGELFF; CDR3nt: TGTGCCAGCGAGCGGGAGGGCCTCATCGGGGAGCTGTTTTTT
j_gene: TRBJ2-5; abundance: NA; d_gene: NA; v_gene: TRBV11-2; CDR3aa: CASSLVGRRETQYF; CDR3nt: TGTGCCAGCAGCTTAGTGGGGCGACGAGAGACCCAGTACTTC
j_gene: TRBJ2-7; abundance: NA; d_gene: TRBD2; v_gene: TRBV2; CDR3aa: CASSRLGLVGVGSGSRGSYEQYF; CDR3nt: TGTGCCAGCAGTCGGCTGGGTTTGGTAGGGGTCGGTAGCGGGAGCCGGGGTTCCTACGAGCAGTACTTC
j_gene: TRBJ1-6; abundance: NA; d_gene: NA; v_gene: TRBV4-1; CDR3aa: CASSQSVYNSPLHF; CDR3nt: TGCGCCAGCAGCCAGAGCGTCTATAATTCACCCCTCCACTTT
j_gene: TRBJ2-1; abundance: NA; d_gene: NA; v_gene: TRBV24-1; CDR3aa: CATSDRSERMDEQFF; CDR3nt: TGTGCCACCAGTGATCGATCGGAGCGGATGGATGAGCAGTTCTTC
j_gene: TRBJ1-1; abundance: NA; d_gene: TRBD1; v_gene: TRBV19; CDR3aa: CASSQGVSAEAFF; CDR3nt: TGTGCCAGTAGTCAGGGGGTGTCGGCTGAAGCTTTCTTT
j_gene: TRBJ2-7; abundance: NA; d_gene: NA; v_gene: TRBV3-1/TRBV3-2; CDR3aa: CASSQVTGEQYF; CDR3nt: TGTGCCAGCAGCCAAGTCACGGGGGAGCAGTACTTC
j_gene: TRBJ2-3; abundance: NA; d_gene: TRBD2; v_gene: TRBV14; CDR3aa: CASSPGGLAGGLVLSHTDTQYF; CDR3nt: TGTGCCAGCAGCCCCGGGGGACTAGCGGGAGGTCTCGTCCTAAGTCACACAGATACGCAGTATTTT
j_gene: TRBJ2-3; abundance: NA; d_gene: TRBD2; v_gene: TRBV7-2; CDR3aa: CASSLANGGGPRDTQYF; CDR3nt: TGTGCCAGCAGCTTAGCGAACGGGGGAGGGCCAAGGGATACGCAGTATTTT
j_gene: TRBJ2-3; abundance: NA; d_gene: NA; v_gene: TRBV5-3; CDR3aa: CARSLTSREWSTDTQYF; CDR3nt: TGTGCCAGAAGCTTGACTAGCAGGGAATGGTCCACAGATACGCAGTATTTT
j_gene: TRBJ1-2; abundance: few; d_gene: NA; v_gene: TRBV7-9; CDR3aa: CASSLRGGYTF; CDR3nt: TGTGCCAGCAGCTTAAGGGGTGGCTACACCTTC
j_gene: TRBJ1-1; abundance: NA; d_gene: NA; v_gene: TRBV12-3/TRBV12-4; CDR3aa: CASSLGSTKAFF; CDR3nt: TGTGCCAGCAGTTTAGGGAGCACCAAAGCTTTCTTT
j_gene: TRBJ1-6; abundance: NA; d_gene: NA; v_gene: TRBV20-1; CDR3aa: CICNSPLHF; CDR3nt: TGCATCTGTAATTCACCCCTCCACTTT
j_gene: TRBJ2-5; abundance: NA; d_gene: NA; v_gene: TRBV6-6; CDR3aa: CASSYSQQGRETQYF; CDR3nt: TGTGCCAGCAGTTACTCCCAACAGGGAAGGGAGACCCAGTACTTC
j_gene: TRBJ2-1; abundance: NA; d_gene: TRBD2; v_gene: TRBV5-4; CDR3aa: CASRTGLTNEQFF; CDR3nt: TGTGCCAGCAGGACGGGACTAACCAATGAGCAGTTCTTC
j_gene: TRBJ1-5; abundance: NA; d_gene: TRBD1; v_gene: TRBV29-1; CDR3aa: CSVGGGGSNQPQHF; CDR3nt: TGCAGCGTTGGAGGGGGCGGAAGCAATCAGCCCCAGCATTTT